This T cell receptor beta chain emerged from a study of type 1 and type 2 diabetes patients (dated by TCRdb to about 2016). Study-wide context: The cohort comprised some ten type 1 diabetes patients, a few type 2 diabetes patients and 6 or 7 nondiabetic controls recruited in China. Across the study, CD4+ and CD8+ T cells were positively selected from PBMCs by means of CD4 or CD8 MicroBeads on MACS columns. A total of over 15,000,000 paired-end reads were generated across the whole study. In the study, high-throughput sequencing was used to profile TCRbeta repertoires so that type 1 diabetes, type 2 diabetes and nondiabetic individuals could be compared. Type 2 diabetes patients were included as a disease comparison group for the type 1 diabetes patients. Comparing approximately 19-cycle and 25-cycle amplification showed similar V gene usage, suggesting similar primer efficiencies and random PCR bias. TCRbeta libraries were sequenced paired-end on Illumina HiSeq 2000 or MiSeq instruments.

Regarding this clonotype: Its recognized antigen is unknown. The sample holds no much larger clone one base away, and base qualities are not on file.

As encoded in the germline V gene (reference sequence), CDR1 is DFQATT while CDR2 is SNEGSKA. The CDR3, from cysteine to phenylalanine, totals 13 residues. Of the read, only the CDR3 DNA is kept; its 39 bases are in frame from base 1. V and J lose 3 bases and 4 bases, and a span of 12 bases separates them. Sequenced on an Illumina MiSeq. Genomic DNA from sorted T cell subsets served as template for TCRbeta CDR3 amplification. The TCRbeta CDR3 region was amplified by multiplex PCR with 30 forward and 13 reverse primers. After the PCR products were purified with AMPure XP beads, a second PCR of around 27 cycles was run to add indices and adaptors. Before sequencing, the libraries were purified from gel with the QIAquick Gel Extraction Kit. In the authors' own workflow: FLASH was used to merge paired-end reads, and IgBLAST was used to align the merged reads to IMGT V, D and J germline references. Reads with below 70% alignment identity to germline references were discarded, leaving 8.5 million to 13 million reads study-wide. CDR3 boundaries, reading frame and productivity were assigned following IMGT definitions. Highly-expanded clones were defined as clones making up 1% or more of reads, and normalized Shannon entropy was used to measure diversity. Unpaired two-tailed t-tests were used to test group differences in Shannon entropy. TCRdb handled the public reads itself, with Q25 trimming in fastp and clone calling in MiXCR, and kept productive beta chains. When rows share a CDR3 protein, they turn into one entry using the most common DNA and genes. The V and J calls come from TCRdb's annotation, not from the publication. This sample gives about 270,000 distinct CDR3 sequences in total; 45% to 60% of them show up just once. The ten largest clones take up about 13% of the sample.

What the work shows at the level of the full study, not this receptor alone: Because only a limited number of T2D and control samples were sequenced, some T1D-only HECs might also be present in more T2D or control samples. The study groups were not matched for age and gender, which could bias interpretation. Only a few highly-expanded CD4+ clones (median one) were found in type 2 diabetes patients, and these clones made up a median approximately 4% of reads. In both CD4+ and CD8+ T cells, type 2 diabetes repertoires were highly diverse, with diversity significantly greater than that of type 1 diabetes repertoires. Type 2 diabetes and control samples had highly correlated V and J gene usage patterns, with the correlation between samples averaging about 0.97.

Standard classification criteria for type 1 or type 2 diabetes were met by all diabetic patients, and glucose and C-peptide were assessed by WHO-recommended methods. Exclusion applied to any donor with other autoimmune diseases or infections within the previous four weeks. Roughly 10 milliliters of peripheral blood were collected from each participant. PBMCs were isolated with LymphoPrep density separation. The sample was peripheral blood mononuclear cells (PBMCs). This receptor was obtained from a young man with type 2 diabetes. This chain joins TRBV20-1 to TRBJ1-2, with a tentative D gene TRBD1 over 5 matching bases. The DNA sequence follows: TGCAGTGCTAGTGCTGGGACTGTCTATGGCTACACCTTC. Its protein is CSASAGTVYGYTF.